Detailed here is one T cell receptor (beta chain). Its antigen target is currently unknown. This may be a read error: a much more frequent sequence differs by one nucleotide. The sample originates from a study of Graves' ophthalmopathy and Graves' hyperthyroidism (dated by TCRdb to 2016 to 2018). Study-wide context: Hyperthyroidism was considered stable if no progression to ophthalmopathy occurred within 18 months of follow-up. In total, around 130 blood samples were TCR-sequenced: 40 to 45 ophthalmopathy, some 75 hyperthyroidism and roughly 17 hyperthyroidism-to-ophthalmopathy patients. Following sample collection, hyperthyroidism patients were given methimazole at a starting dose of 30 mg daily, and ophthalmopathy patients were given high-dose intravenous methylprednisolone. In over five hyperthyroidism patients, the T-cell repertoires found in thyroid tissue were compared with those found in blood. An independent validation cohort was composed of roughly 19 hyperthyroidism patients and 17 patients who later progressed from hyperthyroidism to ophthalmopathy. TCR beta repertoire signatures were used to distinguish Graves' ophthalmopathy from Graves' hyperthyroidism and to predict progression to ophthalmopathy. To explore V-J signatures distinguishing ophthalmopathy from hyperthyroidism, a discovery set of about 99 patients (around 44 ophthalmopathy, 57 stable hyperthyroidism) was enrolled. Paper-wide results and their limitations: No statistical method was used to predetermine the sample size, and group allocation was not hidden from the investigators. Among expanded thyroid clonotypes with frequency above 0.001, most also showed up in blood, which suggests that blood repertoires may reflect the thyroid immune response. The 13-signature model separated ophthalmopathy from stable hyperthyroidism with around 90% sensitivity and approximately 81% specificity in cross-validation, and 80%/75% in the test set. In validation, the model predicted ophthalmopathy progression with 55% to 71% sensitivity and 72.22% specificity; roughly eleven predicted patients were CT-confirmed with GO in a median of around 6 months.

Patients with hyperthyroidism were aged 18 to 65 years, had been newly diagnosed, and had a disease duration of less than 2 months. Patients with other autoimmune diseases, uncontrolled infections, pregnancy or lactation were excluded. Clinical symptoms, serum thyroxine, TRAb, thyroid ultrasound and orbital computed tomography were used for diagnosis. Trizol reagent was used to extract the total RNA, and its quality was then checked on an Agilent 2100 Bioanalyzer. TCR beta CDR3 regions were amplified from RNA transcripts for repertoire sequencing. The first round of RT-PCR was done with HTBI primers and the Qiagen OneStep RT-PCR kit, and was followed by a second round of multiplex PCR, then size selection and purification. Libraries were sequenced paired-end with 100 bp reads on an Illumina HiSeq2000. As for the original processing: SOAPnuke was used for read processing, and reads with adapters, uncalled bases, a mean Phred below 15, or no exact constant-primer or identifier match were discarded. COPE v1.2.5 was used to merge high-quality paired reads. Unique nucleotide sequences were defined as clonotypes and aligned to IMGT TRB V, D and J references using MiTCR v1.1. Only V-J combinations with frequency above 0.0001 were analysed, covering over 98% of repertoires. A TCR clonal expansion and chaos score per V-J combination was defined as the ratio of F50 clonal expansion to chaos observed in the TCRdist matrix. Features were reduced by Welch's t-statistics and random forest to around 14 V-J combinations, which fed a naive Bayes classifier. The Morisita-Horn index was used to measure how similar the thyroid and blood repertoires were. TCRdb reprocessed the public reads (quality trimming at Q25 with fastp, clone calling with MiXCR) and kept in-frame beta chains. Each entry is one CDR3 protein sequence, shown with its most common DNA and genes. The V and J calls and clone size are TCRdb's, not the authors'. The sample data list roughly 1.1 million distinct CDR3 sequences, and 36% of these were observed just once. Around 10% of the sample goes to the ten largest clones.

The sequenced sample consisted of peripheral blood or thyroid tissue (not recorded which). The sequence came from an adult man with Graves' hyperthyroidism.

The nucleotide sequence reads TGTGCCACTCAGTCCTCGGCGGGTTCTAGCGGCACGAGGGAGACCCAGTACTTC. Translated, it reads CATQSSAGSSGTRETQYF. The rearranged segments are TRBV19 and TRBJ2-5, and 7 junctional nucleotides match TRBD2. The CDR3, from cysteine to phenylalanine, totals 18 residues. Kept here is only the CDR3 DNA, which spans 54 bases and is read in frame from base 1. After removal of 10 bases from V and 5 bases from J, the junction retains 25 bases not matched to a gene. CDR1 and CDR2 are drawn from the germline V gene (reference sequence): LNHDA, SQIVND. Beyond the CDR3, the reference TRBV19 and TRBJ2-5 genes provide the residues; the full variable domain reads: DGGITQSPKYLFRKEGQNVTLSCEQNLNHDAMYWYRQDPGQGLRLIYYSQIVNDFQKGDIAEGYSVSREKKESFPLTVTSAQKNPTAFYLCATQSSAGSSGTRETQYFGPGTRLLVL.